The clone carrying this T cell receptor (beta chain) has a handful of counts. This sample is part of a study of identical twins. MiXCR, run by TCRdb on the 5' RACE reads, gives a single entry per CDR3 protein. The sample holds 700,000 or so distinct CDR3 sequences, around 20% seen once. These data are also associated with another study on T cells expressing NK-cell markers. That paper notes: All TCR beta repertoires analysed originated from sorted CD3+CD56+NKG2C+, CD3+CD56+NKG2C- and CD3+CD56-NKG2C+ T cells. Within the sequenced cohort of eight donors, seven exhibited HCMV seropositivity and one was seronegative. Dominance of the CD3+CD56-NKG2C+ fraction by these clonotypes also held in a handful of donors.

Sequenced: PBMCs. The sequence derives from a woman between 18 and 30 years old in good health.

In DNA, the CDR3 is TGCAGCGTTGTGGGGCTATCCTACGAGCAGTACTTC. This translates into CSVVGLSYEQYF. The rearrangement joins TRBV29-1 to TRBJ2-7, with a possible D match to TRBD1 (5 bases). Between the trimmed V and J ends, which lost 4 bases and 1 base, there was a span of 8 bases. The germline gives CDR1 SQVTM, CDR2 ANQGSEA. The CDR3 loop spans 12 amino acids.